The clone carrying this T cell receptor beta chain occurred a few times. The data belong to a study of T-cell reconstitution after alpha-beta-depleted transplantation in children. Unique molecular identifiers were used to barcode this TCRbeta library. From the PCR reads, TCRdb called clonotypes with MiXCR, one entry per CDR3 protein. This table holds 330,000 or so distinct CDR3 sequences, around a tenth found once. The germline V and J ends were trimmed by 8 bases and 3 bases, with 4 bases remaining between them. This CDR3 spans 11 amino acids. Germline loops: CDR1 ENHRY, CDR2 SYGVKD. The sample here was PBMCs from the stem cell graft donor, taken from the stem cell graft. The sequence came from a human donor who donated a stem cell graft to a child with acute lymphoblastic leukemia. V gene TRBV10-3 combines with J gene TRBJ2-2; D call uncertain. The CDR3 spells CAIQDTGELFF. The CDR3 nucleotides read TGTGCCATCCAGGACACCGGGGAGCTGTTTTTT.